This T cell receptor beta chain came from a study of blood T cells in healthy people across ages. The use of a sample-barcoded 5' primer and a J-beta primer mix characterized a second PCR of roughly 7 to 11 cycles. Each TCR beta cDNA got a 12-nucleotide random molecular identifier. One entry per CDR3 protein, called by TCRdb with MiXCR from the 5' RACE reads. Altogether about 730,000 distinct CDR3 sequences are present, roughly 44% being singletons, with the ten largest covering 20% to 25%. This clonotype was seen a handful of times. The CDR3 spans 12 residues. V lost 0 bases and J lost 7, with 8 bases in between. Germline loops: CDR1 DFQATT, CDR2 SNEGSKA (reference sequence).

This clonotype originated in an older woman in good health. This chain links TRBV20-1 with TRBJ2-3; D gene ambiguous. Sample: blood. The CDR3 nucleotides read TGCAGTGCTAGAGAAGGGCGTTATACGCAGTATTTT. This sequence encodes CSAREGRYTQYF.